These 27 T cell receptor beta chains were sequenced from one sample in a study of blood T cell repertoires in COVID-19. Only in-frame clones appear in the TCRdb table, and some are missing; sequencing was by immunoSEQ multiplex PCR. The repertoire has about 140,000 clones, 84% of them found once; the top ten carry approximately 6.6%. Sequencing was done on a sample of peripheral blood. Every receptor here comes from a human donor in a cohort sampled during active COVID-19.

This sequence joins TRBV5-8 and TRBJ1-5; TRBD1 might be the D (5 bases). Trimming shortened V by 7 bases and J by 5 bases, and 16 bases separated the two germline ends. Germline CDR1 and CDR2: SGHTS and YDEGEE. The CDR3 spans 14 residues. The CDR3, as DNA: TGTGCCAGCCTTCCTCTCAGGGAACATCAGCCCCAGCATTTT. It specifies CASLPLREHQPQHF.

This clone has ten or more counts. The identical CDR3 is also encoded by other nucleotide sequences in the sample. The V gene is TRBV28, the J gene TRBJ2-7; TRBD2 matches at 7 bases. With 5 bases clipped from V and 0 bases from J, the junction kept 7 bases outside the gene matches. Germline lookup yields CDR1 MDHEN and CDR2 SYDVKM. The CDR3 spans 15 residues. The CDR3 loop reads CASSPSGGGSYEQYF. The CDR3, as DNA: TGTGCCAGCAGTCCTTCGGGGGGTGGCTCCTACGAGCAGTACTTC.

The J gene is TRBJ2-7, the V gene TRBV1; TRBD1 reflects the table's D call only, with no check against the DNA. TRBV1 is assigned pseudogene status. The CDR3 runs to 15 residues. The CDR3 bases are TGCACCAGCAGCCAAGATGGGAGACAGGGCGACGAGCAGTACTTC. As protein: CTSSQDGRQGDEQYF.

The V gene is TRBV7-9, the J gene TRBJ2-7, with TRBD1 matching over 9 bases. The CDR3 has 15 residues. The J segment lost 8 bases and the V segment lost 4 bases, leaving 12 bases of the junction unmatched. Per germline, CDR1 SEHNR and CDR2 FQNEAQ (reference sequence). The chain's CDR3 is CASSSPGQGQGKQYF. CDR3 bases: TGTGCCAGCAGCTCACCGGGACAGGGCCAGGGGAAGCAGTACTTC. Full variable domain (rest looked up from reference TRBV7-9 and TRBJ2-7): DTGVSQNPRHKITKRGQNVTFRCDPISEHNRLYWYRQTLGQGPEFLTYFQNEAQLEKSRLLSDRFSAERPKGSFSTLEIQRTEQGDSAMYLCASSSPGQGQGKQYFGPGTRLTVT.

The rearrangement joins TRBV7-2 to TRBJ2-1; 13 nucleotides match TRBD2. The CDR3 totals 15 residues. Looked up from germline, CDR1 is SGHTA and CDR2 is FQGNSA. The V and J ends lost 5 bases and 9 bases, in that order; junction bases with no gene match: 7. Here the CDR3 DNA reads TGTGCCAGCAGCCCCCTCTGGACTAGCGGGAGTGAGCAGTTCTTC. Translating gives CASSPLWTSGSEQFF.

The CDR3 nucleotides are TGTGCCAGCAGCGTACAGTCGGGGGCAACTAATGAAAAACTGTTTTTT. Protein sequence: CASSVQSGATNEKLFF. The chain carries TRBV9 and TRBJ1-4; weak D call: TRBD1 (5 bases). From germline, CDR1 is SGDLS and CDR2 YYNGEE. With 1 base removed from V and 0 bases from J, the gap between germline ends came to 10 bases. The CDR3 contains 16 residues.

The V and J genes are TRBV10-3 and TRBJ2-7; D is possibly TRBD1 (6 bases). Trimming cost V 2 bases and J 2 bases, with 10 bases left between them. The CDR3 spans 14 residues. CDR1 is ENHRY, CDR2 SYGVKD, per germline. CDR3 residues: CAISERQAPYEQYF. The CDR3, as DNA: TGTGCCATCAGTGAGCGACAGGCCCCCTACGAGCAGTACTTC.

The CDR3 loop reads CASSPATGAGELFF. CDR3 DNA: TGTGCCAGCAGCCCTGCGACAGGGGCCGGGGAGCTGTTTTTT. The rearrangement joins TRBV5-4 to TRBJ2-2, with 8 positions matching TRBD1. V lost 4 bases and J lost 6; bases outside the gene matches: 5. Germline V CDR1 and CDR2: SGHNT, YYREEE (reference sequence). CDR3 length: 14 residues.

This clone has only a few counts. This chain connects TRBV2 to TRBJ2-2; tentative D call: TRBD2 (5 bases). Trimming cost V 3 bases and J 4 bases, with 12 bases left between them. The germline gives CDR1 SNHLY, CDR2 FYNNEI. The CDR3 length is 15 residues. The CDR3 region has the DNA TGTGCCAGCAGTGATTCCGGACTCAGCACCGGGGAGCTGTTTTTT. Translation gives CASSDSGLSTGELFF.

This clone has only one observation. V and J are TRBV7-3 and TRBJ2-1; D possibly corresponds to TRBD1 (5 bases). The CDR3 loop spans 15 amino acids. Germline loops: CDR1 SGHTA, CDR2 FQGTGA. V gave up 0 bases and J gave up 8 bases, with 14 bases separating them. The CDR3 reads CASSLTLSRVDEQFF. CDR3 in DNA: TGTGCCAGCAGCTTAACGCTTTCCAGGGTGGATGAGCAGTTCTTC.

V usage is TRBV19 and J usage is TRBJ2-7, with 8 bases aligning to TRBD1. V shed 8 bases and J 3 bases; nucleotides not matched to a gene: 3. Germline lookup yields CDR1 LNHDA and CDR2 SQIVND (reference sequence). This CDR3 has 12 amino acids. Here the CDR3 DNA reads TGTGCCAGTGGACAGGGATACTACGAGCAGTACTTC. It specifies CASGQGYYEQYF.

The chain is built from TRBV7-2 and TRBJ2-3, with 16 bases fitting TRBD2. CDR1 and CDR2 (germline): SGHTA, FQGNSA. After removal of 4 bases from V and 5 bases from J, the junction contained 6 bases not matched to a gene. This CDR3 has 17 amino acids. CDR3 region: CASSWGLAGGYQDTQYF. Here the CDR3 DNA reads TGTGCCAGCAGCTGGGGACTAGCGGGGGGGTATCAAGATACGCAGTATTTT. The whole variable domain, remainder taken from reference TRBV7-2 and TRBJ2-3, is GAGVSQSPSNKVTEKGKDVELRCDPISGHTALYWYRQSLGQGLEFLIYFQGNSAPDKSGLPSDRFSAERTGGSVSTLTIQRTQQEDSAVYLCASSWGLAGGYQDTQYFGPGTRLTVL.

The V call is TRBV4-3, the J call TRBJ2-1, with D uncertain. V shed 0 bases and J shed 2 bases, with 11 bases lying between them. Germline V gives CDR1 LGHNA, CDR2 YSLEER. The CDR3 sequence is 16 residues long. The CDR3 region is CASSQDGTATYNEQFF. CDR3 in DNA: TGCGCCAGCAGCCAAGATGGCACAGCTACCTACAATGAGCAGTTCTTC.

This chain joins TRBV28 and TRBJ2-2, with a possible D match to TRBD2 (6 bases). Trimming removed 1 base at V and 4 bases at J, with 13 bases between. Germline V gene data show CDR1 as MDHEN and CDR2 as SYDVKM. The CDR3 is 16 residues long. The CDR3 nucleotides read TGTGCCAGCAGTTTATTAGGCGGGGTAGTCACCGGGGAGCTGTTTTTT. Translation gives CASSLLGGVVTGELFF.

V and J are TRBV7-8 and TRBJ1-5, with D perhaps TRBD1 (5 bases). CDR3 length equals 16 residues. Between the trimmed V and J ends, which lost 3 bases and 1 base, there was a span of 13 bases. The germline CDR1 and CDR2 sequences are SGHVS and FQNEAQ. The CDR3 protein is CASSLSGRGSNQPQHF. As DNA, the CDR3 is TGTGCCAGCAGCTTGAGTGGCCGGGGGAGCAATCAGCCCCAGCATTTT.

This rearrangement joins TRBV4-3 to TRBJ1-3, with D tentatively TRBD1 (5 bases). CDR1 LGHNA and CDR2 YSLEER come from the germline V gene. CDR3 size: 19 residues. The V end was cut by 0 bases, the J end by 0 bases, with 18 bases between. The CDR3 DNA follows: TGCGCCAGCAGCCAAGATCGAGGAAGGGGCGGACGCTCTGGAAACACCATATATTTT. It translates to CASSQDRGRGGRSGNTIYF.

The CDR3 loop is CASSLVDSPQETQYF. In DNA, the CDR3 is TGTGCCAGCAGCTTAGTGGACAGCCCACAAGAGACCCAGTACTTC. The chain is built from TRBV7-3 and TRBJ2-5; TRBD1 might be the D (6 bases). This CDR3 contains 15 residues. CDR1 is SGHTA, CDR2 FQGTGA, per germline. Trimming took off 2 bases at V and 2 bases at J, with 12 bases between the two ends.

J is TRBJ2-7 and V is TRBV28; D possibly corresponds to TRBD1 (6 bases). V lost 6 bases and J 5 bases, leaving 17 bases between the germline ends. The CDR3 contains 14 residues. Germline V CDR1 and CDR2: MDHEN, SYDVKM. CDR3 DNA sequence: TGTGCCAGCAGCAGGGGTCGATCCTTCGACGAGCAGTACTTC. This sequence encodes CASSRGRSFDEQYF.

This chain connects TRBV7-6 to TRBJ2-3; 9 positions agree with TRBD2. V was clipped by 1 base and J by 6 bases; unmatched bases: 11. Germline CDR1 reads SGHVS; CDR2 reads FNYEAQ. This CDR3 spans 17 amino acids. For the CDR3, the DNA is TGTGCCAGCAGCTTAGAGTCCCCTTTAGCGGGGGCCGATACGCAGTATTTT. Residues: CASSLESPLAGADTQYF.

The CDR3 nucleotides are TGCGCCAGCAGCCTAAGTCCCGCGGACAGTATTCTCTCTGAAGCTTTCTTT. Protein sequence: CASSLSPADSILSEAFF. The V call is TRBV4-3, the J call TRBJ1-1; a weak D match, TRBD1 (6 bases). CDR3 length: 17 amino acids. The germline V gene has CDR1 LGHNA and CDR2 YSLEER. Trimming pared 4 bases from V and 6 bases from J, leaving 24 bases between.

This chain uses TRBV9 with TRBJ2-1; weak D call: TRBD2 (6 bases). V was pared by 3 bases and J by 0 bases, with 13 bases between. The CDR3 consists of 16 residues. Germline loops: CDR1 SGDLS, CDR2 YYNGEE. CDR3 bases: TGTGCCAGCAGCGGCGGGACGTGGAGCTCCTACAATGAGCAGTTCTTC. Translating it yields CASSGGTWSSYNEQFF. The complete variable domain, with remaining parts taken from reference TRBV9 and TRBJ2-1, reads DSGVTQTPKHLITATGQRVTLRCSPRSGDLSVYWYQQSLDQGLQFLIQYYNGEERAKGNILERFSAQQFPDLHSELNLSSLELGDSALYFCASSGGTWSSYNEQFFGPGTRLTVL.

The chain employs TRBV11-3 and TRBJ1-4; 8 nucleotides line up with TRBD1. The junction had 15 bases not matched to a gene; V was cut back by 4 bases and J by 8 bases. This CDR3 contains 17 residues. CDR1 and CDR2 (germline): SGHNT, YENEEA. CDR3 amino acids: CASSSAVPRGPIEKLFF. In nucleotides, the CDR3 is TGTGCCAGCAGCTCGGCTGTCCCCAGGGGGCCCATCGAAAAACTGTTTTTT. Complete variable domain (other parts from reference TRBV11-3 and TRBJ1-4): EAGVVQSPRYKIIEKKQPVAFWCNPISGHNTLYWYLQNLGQGPELLIRYENEEAVDDSQLPKDRFSAERLKGVDSTLKIQPAELGDSAVYLCASSSAVPRGPIEKLFFGSGTQLSVL.

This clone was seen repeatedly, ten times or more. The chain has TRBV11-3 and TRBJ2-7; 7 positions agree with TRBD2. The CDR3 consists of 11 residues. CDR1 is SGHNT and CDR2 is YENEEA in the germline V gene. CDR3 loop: CVRTSLNEQYF. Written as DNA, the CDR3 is TGTGTACGGACTAGTCTAAACGAGCAGTACTTC. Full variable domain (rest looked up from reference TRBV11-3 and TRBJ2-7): EAGVVQSPRYKIIEKKQPVAFWCNPISGHNTLYWYLQNLGQGPELLIRYENEEAVDDSQLPKDRFSAERLKGVDSTLKIQPAELGDSAVYLCVRTSLNEQYFGPGTRLTVT.

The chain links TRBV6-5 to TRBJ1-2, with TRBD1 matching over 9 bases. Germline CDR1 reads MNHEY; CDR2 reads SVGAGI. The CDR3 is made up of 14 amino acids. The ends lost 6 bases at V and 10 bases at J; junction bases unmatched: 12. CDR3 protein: CASRPTGQGKPYTF. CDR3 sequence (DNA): TGTGCCAGCAGACCTACGGGACAGGGAAAACCCTACACCTTC.

CDR3 nucleotide sequence: TGTGCCAGCAGCTTGGCTGGCTTGACAGGGGGCACAGATACGCAGTATTTT. Translating gives CASSLAGLTGGTDTQYF. The chain recombines TRBV5-6 with TRBJ2-3, with 8 bases matching TRBD1. The germline V gene encodes CDR1 SGHDT and CDR2 YYEEEE. With V trimmed by 0 bases and J by 1 base, 7 bases remained unmatched. There are 17 residues in the CDR3. Variable domain in full (rest from reference TRBV5-6 and TRBJ2-3): DAGVTQSPTHLIKTRGQQVTLRCSPKSGHDTVSWYQQALGQGPQFIFQYYEEEERQRGNFPDRFSGHQFPNYSSELNVNALLLGDSALYLCASSLAGLTGGTDTQYFGPGTRLTVL.

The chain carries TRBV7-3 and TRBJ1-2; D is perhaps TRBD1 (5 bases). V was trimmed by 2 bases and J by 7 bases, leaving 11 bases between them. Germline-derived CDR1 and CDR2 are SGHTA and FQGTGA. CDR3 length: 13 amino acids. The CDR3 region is CASSLGGDRGYTF. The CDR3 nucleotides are TGTGCCAGCAGCTTAGGAGGGGATCGTGGCTACACCTTC.

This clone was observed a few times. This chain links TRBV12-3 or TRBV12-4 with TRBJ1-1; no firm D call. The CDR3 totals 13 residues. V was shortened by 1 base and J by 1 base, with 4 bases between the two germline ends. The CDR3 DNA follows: TGTGCCAGCAGTTTAGGGCAGAACACTGAAGCTTTCTTT. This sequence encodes CASSLGQNTEAFF.